This T cell receptor (beta chain) stems from a study of T cells in Graves' hyperthyroidism and ophthalmopathy. Study observations and caveats: Researchers found most expanded thyroid clonotypes above 0.001 in blood as well.

V lost 1 base and J lost 1, with 8 bases in between. This CDR3 has 15 residues. Germline V gives CDR1 SGHVS, CDR2 FQNEAQ. RNA transcripts were the template for amplifying TCR beta CDR3 regions. TCR CDR3 underwent first-round RT-PCR with the HTBI primer set. TCRdb re-called the multiplex PCR reads with MiXCR, one entry per CDR3 protein. Here the sample spans about 570,000 distinct CDR3 sequences, more than 45% being singletons. Uncontrolled infections, other autoimmune diseases, pregnancy or lactation led to exclusion of patients. Each diagnosis was grounded in clinical symptoms, serum thyroxine and TRAb, thyroid ultrasound, and orbital computed tomography. This clonotype has at least ten counts. Its cognate antigen is unknown.

The chain employs TRBV7-8 and TRBJ2-1; D uncertain. Sample: peripheral blood or thyroid tissue (not recorded which). The source is an adult woman with Graves' disease, either hyperthyroidism or ophthalmopathy (not recorded which). The CDR3 here is CASSLVRLSYNEQFF. The CDR3 DNA reads TGTGCCAGCAGCTTAGTAAGGCTTTCCTACAATGAGCAGTTCTTC.